The clone carrying this T cell receptor beta chain was found a few times. These data are taken from a study of response to subunit inactivated influenza vaccine. TCRdb called the RT-PCR reads again in MiXCR, with one record for every CDR3 protein. The sample holds about 500,000 distinct CDR3 sequences, 15% to 20% seen once. The CDR3 covers 13 residues. The germline CDR1 and CDR2 sequences are SNHLY and FYNNEI. V lost 2 bases and J 6 bases, leaving 10 bases between the germline ends. The sample in question was CD4+ T cells sorted from PBMCs, obtained less than 25 months after vaccination. The chain uses TRBV2 and TRBJ1-2; D may be TRBD1 (5 bases). This clonotype was sampled from a man between 50 and 70 years old who received an inactivated influenza vaccine. The CDR3 sequence is CASSESGDDGYTF. For the CDR3, the DNA is TGTGCCAGCAGTGAATCCGGGGACGATGGCTACACCTTC.